Given below is one T cell receptor (beta chain) in context. What it binds is unknown. The sample belongs to a study of early T cells in non-severe SARS-CoV-2 infection. Turning to the study itself: Bulk RNA taken from unsorted whole blood was sequenced, leaving chains unpaired. Study-wide points: VDJdb matching, biased toward anti-spike CD8 responses, missed private and CD4 specificities.

This CDR3 region has 17 residues. With 5 bases clipped from V and 4 bases from J, the junction kept 14 bases outside the gene matches. Researchers attached unique molecular identifiers to individual cDNA molecules. TCRdb analysed the 5' RACE reads with MiXCR anew, one entry per CDR3 protein. The table lists tens of thousands of distinct CDR3 sequences, approximately 4% of them singletons. This TCR was sampled from an adult who was a healthcare worker with PCR-confirmed SARS-CoV-2 infection or an uninfected control (not recorded which). What was sequenced was whole blood. The V call is TRBV12-3 or TRBV12-4, the J call TRBJ2-3; TRBD2 aligns across 8 bases. The CDR3 loop reads CASSPGGRPRQSDTQYF. The CDR3 DNA reads TGTGCCAGCAGTCCGGGAGGGCGGCCCAGGCAGTCAGATACGCAGTATTTT.